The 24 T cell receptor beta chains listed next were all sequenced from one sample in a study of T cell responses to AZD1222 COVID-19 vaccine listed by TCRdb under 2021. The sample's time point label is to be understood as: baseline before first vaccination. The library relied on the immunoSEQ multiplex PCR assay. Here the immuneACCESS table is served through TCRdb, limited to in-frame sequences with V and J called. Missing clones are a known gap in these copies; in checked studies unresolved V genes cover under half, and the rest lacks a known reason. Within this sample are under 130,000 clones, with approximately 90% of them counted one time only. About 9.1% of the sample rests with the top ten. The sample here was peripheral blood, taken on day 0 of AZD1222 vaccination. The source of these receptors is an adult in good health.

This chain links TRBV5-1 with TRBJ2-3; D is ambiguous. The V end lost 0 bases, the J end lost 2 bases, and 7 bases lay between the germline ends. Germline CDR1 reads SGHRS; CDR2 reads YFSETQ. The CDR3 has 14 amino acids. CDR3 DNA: TGCGCCAGCAGCTTGGGGGTCGTCACAGATACGCAGTATTTT. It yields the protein CASSLGVVTDTQYF.

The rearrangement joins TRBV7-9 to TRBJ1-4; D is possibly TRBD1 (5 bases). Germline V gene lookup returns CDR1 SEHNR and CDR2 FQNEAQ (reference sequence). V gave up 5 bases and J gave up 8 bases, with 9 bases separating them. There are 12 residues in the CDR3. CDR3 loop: CASSKDSEKLFF. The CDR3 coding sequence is TGTGCCAGCAGCAAAGACAGCGAAAAACTGTTTTTT.

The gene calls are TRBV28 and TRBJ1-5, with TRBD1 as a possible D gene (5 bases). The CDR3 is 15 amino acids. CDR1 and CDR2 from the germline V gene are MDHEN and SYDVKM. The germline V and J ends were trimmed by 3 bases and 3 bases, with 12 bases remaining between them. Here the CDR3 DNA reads TGTGCCAGCAGTTTTTTGGGGGATCCCAATCAGCCCCAGCATTTT. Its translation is CASSFLGDPNQPQHF.

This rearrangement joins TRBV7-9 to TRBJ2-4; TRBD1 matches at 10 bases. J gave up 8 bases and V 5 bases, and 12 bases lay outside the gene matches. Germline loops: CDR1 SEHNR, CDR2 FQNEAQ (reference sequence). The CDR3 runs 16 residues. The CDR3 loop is CASSLDAGTGADIQYF. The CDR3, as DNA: TGTGCCAGCAGCCTTGACGCAGGGACAGGGGCTGACATTCAGTACTTC.

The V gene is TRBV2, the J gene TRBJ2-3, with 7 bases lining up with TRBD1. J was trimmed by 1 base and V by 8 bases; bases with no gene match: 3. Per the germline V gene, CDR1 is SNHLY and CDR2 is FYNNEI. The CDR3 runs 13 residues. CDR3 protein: CASGQGGTDTQYF. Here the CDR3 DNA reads TGTGCCAGCGGGCAGGGGGGCACAGATACGCAGTATTTT. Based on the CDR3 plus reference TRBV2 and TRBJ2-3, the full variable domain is EPEVTQTPSHQVTQMGQEVILRCVPISNHLYFYWYRQILGQKVEFLVSFYNNEISEKSEIFDDQFSVERPDGSNFTLKIRSTKLEDSAMYFCASGQGGTDTQYFGPGTRLTVL.

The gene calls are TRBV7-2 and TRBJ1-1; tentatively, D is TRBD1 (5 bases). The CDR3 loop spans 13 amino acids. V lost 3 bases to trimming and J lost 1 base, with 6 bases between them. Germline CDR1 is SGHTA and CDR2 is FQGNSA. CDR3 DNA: TGTGCCAGCAGCTTCGGGGGGAACACTGAAGCTTTCTTT. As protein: CASSFGGNTEAFF. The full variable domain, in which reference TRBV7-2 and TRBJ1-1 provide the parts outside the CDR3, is GAGVSQSPSNKVTEKGKDVELRCDPISGHTALYWYRQSLGQGLEFLIYFQGNSAPDKSGLPSDRFSAERTGGSVSTLTIQRTQQEDSAVYLCASSFGGNTEAFFGQGTRLTVV.

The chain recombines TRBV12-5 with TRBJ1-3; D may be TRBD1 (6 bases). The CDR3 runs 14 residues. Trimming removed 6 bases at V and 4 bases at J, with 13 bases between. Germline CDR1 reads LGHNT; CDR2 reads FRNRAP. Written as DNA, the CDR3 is TGTGCTAGTGGGTCAGGGGAAATCGGAAACACCATATATTTT. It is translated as CASGSGEIGNTIYF.

CDR3 residues: CATSLVKGDNSPLHF. The CDR3, as DNA: TGTGCCACCAGCCTTGTGAAGGGGGATAATTCACCCCTCCACTTT. The chain employs TRBV15 and TRBJ1-6, with D possibly matching TRBD1 (6 bases). CDR3 length equals 15 residues. The V end was cut by 5 bases, the J end by 5 bases, with 13 bases between. The V gene's germline CDR1 is LNHNV and CDR2 YYDKDF (reference sequence).

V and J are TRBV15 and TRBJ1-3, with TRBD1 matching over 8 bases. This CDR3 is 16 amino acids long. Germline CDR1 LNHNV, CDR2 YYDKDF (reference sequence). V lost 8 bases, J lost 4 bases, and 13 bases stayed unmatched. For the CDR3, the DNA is TGTGCCACCGGCGGGGGGCAGGGGGCTTTAGGAAACACCATATATTTT. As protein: CATGGGQGALGNTIYF.

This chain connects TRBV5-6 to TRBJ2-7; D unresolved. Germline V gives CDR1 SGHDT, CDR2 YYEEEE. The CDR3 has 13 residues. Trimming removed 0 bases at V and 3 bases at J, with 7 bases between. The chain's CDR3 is CASSLGSSYEQYF. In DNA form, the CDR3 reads TGTGCCAGCAGCTTGGGATCAAGCTACGAGCAGTACTTC.

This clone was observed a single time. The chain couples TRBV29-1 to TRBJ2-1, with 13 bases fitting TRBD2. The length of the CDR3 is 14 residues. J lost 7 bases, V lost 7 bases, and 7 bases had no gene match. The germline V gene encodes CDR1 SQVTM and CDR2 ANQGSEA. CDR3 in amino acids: CSGAVTSGRNEQFF. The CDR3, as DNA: TGCAGCGGGGCGGTGACTAGCGGGAGGAATGAGCAGTTCTTC.

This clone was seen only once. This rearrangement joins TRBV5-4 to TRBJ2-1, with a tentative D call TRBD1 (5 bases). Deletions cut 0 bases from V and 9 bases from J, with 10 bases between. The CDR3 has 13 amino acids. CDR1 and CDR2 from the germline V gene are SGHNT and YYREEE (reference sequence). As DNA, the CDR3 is TGTGCCAGCAGCTTGGGGACAATTTCTGAGCAGTTCTTC. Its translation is CASSLGTISEQFF.

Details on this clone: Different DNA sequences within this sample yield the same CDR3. Here the CDR3 reads CACSGTGNQPQHF. Written as DNA, the CDR3 is TGTGCCTGTTCCGGGACAGGGAATCAGCCCCAGCATTTT. This chain links TRBV30 with TRBJ1-5, with 9 bases that match TRBD1. The CDR3 loop spans 13 amino acids. V lost 6 bases to trimming and J lost 4 bases; unmatched junction nucleotides: 4. CDR1 and CDR2 (germline): GTSNPN, SVGIG (reference sequence). Drawing the rest from reference TRBV30 and TRBJ1-5, the complete variable domain is SQTIHQWPATLVQPVGSPLSLECTVEGTSNPNLYWYRQAAGRGLQLLFYSVGIGQISSEVPQNLSASRPQDRQFILSSKKLLLSDSGFYLCACSGTGNQPQHFGDGTRLSIL.

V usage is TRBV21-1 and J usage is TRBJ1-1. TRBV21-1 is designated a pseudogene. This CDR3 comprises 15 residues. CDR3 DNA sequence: TGTGCCAGCAGCCGAAGCAGGACTACCCGCGCTGAAGCTTTCTTT. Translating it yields CASSRSRTTRAEAFF.

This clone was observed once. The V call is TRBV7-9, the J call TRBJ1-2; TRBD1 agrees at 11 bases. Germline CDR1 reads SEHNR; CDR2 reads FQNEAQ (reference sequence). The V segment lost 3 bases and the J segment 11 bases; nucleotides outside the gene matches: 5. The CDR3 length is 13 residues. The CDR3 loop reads CASSFLGQGEYTF. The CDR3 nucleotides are TGTGCCAGCAGCTTCTTGGGACAGGGGGAATACACCTTC.

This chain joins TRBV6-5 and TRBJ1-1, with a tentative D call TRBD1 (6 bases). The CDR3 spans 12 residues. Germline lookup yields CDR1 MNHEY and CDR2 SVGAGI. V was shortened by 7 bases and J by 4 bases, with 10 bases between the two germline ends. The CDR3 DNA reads TGTGCCAGCACCAGGGGTGGCACTGAAGCTTTCTTT. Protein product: CASTRGGTEAFF.

The chain's CDR3 is CASSLADPDTQYF. In nucleotides, the CDR3 is TGTGCCAGCTCATTAGCGGACCCAGATACGCAGTATTTT. The rearrangement uses TRBV18 and TRBJ2-3; TRBD2 is a possible D gene (6 bases). Germline V lookup: CDR1 KGHSH, CDR2 LQKENI. The CDR3 runs to 13 residues. V was trimmed by 5 bases and J by 4 bases, leaving 10 bases between them.

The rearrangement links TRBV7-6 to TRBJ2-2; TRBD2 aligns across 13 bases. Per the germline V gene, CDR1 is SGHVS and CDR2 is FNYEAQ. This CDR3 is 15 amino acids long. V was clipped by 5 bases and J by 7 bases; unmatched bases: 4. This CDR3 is CASSPTSGRNGELFF. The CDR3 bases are TGTGCCAGCAGCCCGACTAGCGGGAGGAACGGGGAGCTGTTTTTT.

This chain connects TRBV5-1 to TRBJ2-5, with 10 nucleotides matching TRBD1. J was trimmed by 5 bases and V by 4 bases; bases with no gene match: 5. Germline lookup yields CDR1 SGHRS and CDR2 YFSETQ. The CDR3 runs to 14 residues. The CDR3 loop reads CASSLTGGGETQYF. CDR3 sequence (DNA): TGCGCCAGCAGCCTGACAGGGGGCGGTGAGACCCAGTACTTC.

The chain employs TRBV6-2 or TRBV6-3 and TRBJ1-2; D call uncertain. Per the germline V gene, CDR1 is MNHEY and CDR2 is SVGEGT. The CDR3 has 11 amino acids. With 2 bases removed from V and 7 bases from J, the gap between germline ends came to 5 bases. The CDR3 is CASSYGPGYTF. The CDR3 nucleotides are TGTGCCAGCAGTTACGGCCCTGGCTACACCTTC.

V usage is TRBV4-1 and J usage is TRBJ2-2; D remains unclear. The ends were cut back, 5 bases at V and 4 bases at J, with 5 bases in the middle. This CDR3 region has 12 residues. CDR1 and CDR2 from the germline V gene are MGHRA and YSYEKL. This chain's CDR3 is CASSWGTGELFF. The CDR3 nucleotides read TGCGCCAGCAGCTGGGGCACCGGGGAGCTGTTTTTT.

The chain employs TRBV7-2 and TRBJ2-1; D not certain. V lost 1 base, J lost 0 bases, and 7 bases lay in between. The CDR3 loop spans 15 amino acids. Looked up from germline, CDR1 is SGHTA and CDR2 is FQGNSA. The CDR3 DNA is TGTGCCAGCAGCTTAGTAACGAGCTCCTACAATGAGCAGTTCTTC. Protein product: CASSLVTSSYNEQFF.

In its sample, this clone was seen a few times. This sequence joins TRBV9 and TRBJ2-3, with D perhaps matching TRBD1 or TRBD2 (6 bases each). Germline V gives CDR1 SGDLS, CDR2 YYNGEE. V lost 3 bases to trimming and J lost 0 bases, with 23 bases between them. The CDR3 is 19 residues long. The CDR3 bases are TGTGCCAGCAGCGAAGAGGGGGGTTCCAGCGGAACTAGCACAGATACGCAGTATTTT. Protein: CASSEEGGSSGTSTDTQYF.

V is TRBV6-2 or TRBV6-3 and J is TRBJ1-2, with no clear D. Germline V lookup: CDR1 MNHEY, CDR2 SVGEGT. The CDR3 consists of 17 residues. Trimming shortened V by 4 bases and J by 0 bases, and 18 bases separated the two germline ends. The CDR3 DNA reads TGTGCCAGCAGTTCCCGGCCTAGGGCCCAGTCTAACTATGGCTACACCTTC. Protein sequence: CASSSRPRAQSNYGYTF.